The 31 T cell receptor beta chains below were found in one sample sequenced in a study of T cells in Graves' hyperthyroidism and ophthalmopathy. TCR beta CDR3 sequences were amplified from RNA transcripts. In the first-round RT-PCR of the TCR CDR3, the HTBI primer set was used. MiXCR was run by TCRdb on the multiplex PCR reads, yielding one entry per CDR3 protein. The sample holds around 520,000 distinct CDR3 sequences, about 24% seen once. Specimen: blood. Receptor source: a woman between 25 and 40 years old with Graves' ophthalmopathy.

At least ten counts were recorded for this clonotype. The chain links TRBV18 to TRBJ1-1, with D hard to call. Trimming stripped 7 bases from V and 4 bases from J, with 19 bases between. The V gene's germline CDR1 is KGHSH and CDR2 LQKENI. The CDR3 has 15 residues. CDR3 DNA sequence: TGTGCCAGCTTCGCCGCAAACCCCTACGGCACTGAAGCTTTCTTT. Translation: CASFAANPYGTEAFF.

This clonotype occurred many times. V and J are TRBV5-1 and TRBJ2-7; TRBD1 or TRBD2 may be the D gene (5 bases each). V was cut by 4 bases and J by 0 bases, with 11 bases left in between. The germline gives CDR1 SGHRS, CDR2 YFSETQ. This CDR3 is 14 amino acids long. The CDR3 sequence: CASSTGRDSYEQYF. The CDR3 DNA reads TGCGCCAGCAGCACGGGACGGGACTCCTACGAGCAGTACTTC.

This clonotype was seen repeatedly, ten times or more. The chain employs TRBV7-3 and TRBJ1-2; D unclear. This CDR3 spans 13 amino acids. Trimming took 2 bases from V and 4 from J, leaving 8 bases between them. The germline V gene encodes CDR1 SGHTA and CDR2 FQGTGA. The CDR3 sequence: CASSLQEGYGYTF. The DNA for the CDR3 is TGTGCCAGCAGCTTACAGGAGGGCTATGGCTACACCTTC.

This clonotype has ten or more counts. This chain connects TRBV28 to TRBJ2-7; no reliable D call. The CDR3 is 14 residues long. Trimming left V 2 bases short and J 6 bases short, with 14 bases between. Germline assignment: CDR1 MDHEN and CDR2 SYDVKM. CDR3: CASSLAITSGEQYF. Here the CDR3 DNA reads TGTGCCAGCAGTTTAGCTATTACCAGTGGCGAGCAGTACTTC.

This clonotype was detected ten times or more. V is TRBV5-1 and J is TRBJ2-7, with 7 bases identical to TRBD1. This CDR3 spans 14 amino acids. V lost 3 bases and J lost 2; bases outside the gene matches: 5. Germline CDR1 and CDR2: SGHRS and YFSETQ. The CDR3 coding sequence is TGCGCCAGCAGCTGGGGGACAGCTGCCTACGAGCAGTACTTC. Translated, it gives CASSWGTAAYEQYF.

This clonotype was observed a few times. V usage is TRBV9 and J usage is TRBJ1-2; weak D call: TRBD1 (6 bases). Trimming shortened V by 2 bases and J by 6 bases, and 11 bases separated the two germline ends. CDR3 size: 13 residues. Germline-derived CDR1 and CDR2 are SGDLS and YYNGEE. CDR3 DNA: TGTGCCAGCAGCGTGTCCAGGGGAGATGGCTACACCTTC. It specifies CASSVSRGDGYTF.

This clonotype has only a few counts. V and J are TRBV20-1 and TRBJ2-2; D perhaps matches TRBD2 (5 bases). CDR1 is DFQATT, CDR2 SNEGSKA, per germline (reference sequence). V gave up 3 bases and J gave up 0 bases, with 5 bases separating them. The CDR3 length is 13 residues. CDR3 residues: CSASGANTGELFF. Written as DNA, the CDR3 is TGCAGTGCTAGCGGGGCGAACACCGGGGAGCTGTTTTTT.

This clonotype was observed a few times. The chain links TRBV2 to TRBJ2-7; D gene unclear. Looked up from germline, CDR1 is SNHLY and CDR2 is FYNNEI. This CDR3 is 13 amino acids long. The V end lost 0 bases, the J end lost 6 bases, and 9 bases lay between the germline ends. The CDR3 spells CASSEAPLGEQYF. The CDR3 nucleotides are TGTGCCAGCAGTGAAGCCCCCCTCGGCGAGCAGTACTTC. Full variable domain (rest looked up from reference TRBV2 and TRBJ2-7): EPEVTQTPSHQVTQMGQEVILRCVPISNHLYFYWYRQILGQKVEFLVSFYNNEISEKSEIFDDQFSVERPDGSNFTLKIRSTKLEDSAMYFCASSEAPLGEQYFGPGTRLTVT.

This clonotype showed up many times. The chain joins TRBV6-5 to TRBJ1-3; unclear D gene. Germline CDR1 reads MNHEY; CDR2 reads SVGAGI. The CDR3 is 15 amino acids. V shed 4 bases and J shed 2 bases, with 12 bases lying between them. CDR3 bases: TGTGCCAGCAGTTCAACCGCCGGCCCTGGAAACACCATATATTTT. Protein: CASSSTAGPGNTIYF.

This clonotype was seen at least ten times. The DNA for the CDR3 is TGTGCCAGCATCCCCGGGGGTGGCAATCAGCCCCAGCATTTT. Translated: CASIPGGGNQPQHF. V and J are TRBV12-3 or TRBV12-4 and TRBJ1-5, with TRBD1 as a possible D gene (5 bases). V lost 7 bases and J lost 2, with 12 bases in between. This CDR3 has 14 amino acids.

The J gene is TRBJ2-5, the V gene TRBV11-2; TRBD1 agrees at 7 bases. The CDR3 is 15 residues long. V lost 2 bases and J lost 2; bases outside the gene matches: 5. Germline V CDR1 and CDR2: SGHAT, FQNNGV. The CDR3, as DNA: TGTGCCAGCAGCTTAAACAGGGGATCACAAGAGACCCAGTACTTC. Amino acid sequence: CASSLNRGSQETQYF.

This clonotype was detected many times. V usage is TRBV19 and J usage is TRBJ1-1; tentative D call: TRBD1 (5 bases). This CDR3 is 15 amino acids long. Germline V CDR1 and CDR2: LNHDA, SQIVND (reference sequence). V dropped 4 bases and J dropped 3 bases, with 15 bases sitting between them. The CDR3 DNA follows: TGTGCCAGTAGTAGCCTCATGACAGTTCACACTGAAGCTTTCTTT. It is translated as CASSSLMTVHTEAFF. The variable domain in full, with the rest retrieved from reference TRBV19 and TRBJ1-1, is DGGITQSPKYLFRKEGQNVTLSCEQNLNHDAMYWYRQDPGQGLRLIYYSQIVNDFQKGDIAEGYSVSREKKESFPLTVTSAQKNPTAFYLCASSSLMTVHTEAFFGQGTRLTVV.

The rearrangement links TRBV19 to TRBJ1-2; 9 bases line up with TRBD1. There are 17 residues in the CDR3. Per germline, CDR1 LNHDA and CDR2 SQIVND (reference sequence). Trimming took 5 bases from V and 8 from J; bases not matched to a gene: 18. The CDR3 region is CASSPQGQGSSSGGYTF. Here the CDR3 DNA reads TGTGCCAGTAGTCCCCAGGGACAGGGATCATCGAGCGGCGGCTACACCTTC.

In its sample, this clonotype was seen a few times. This sequence joins TRBV6-2 or TRBV6-3 and TRBJ2-5; 8 bases agree with TRBD2. The CDR3 sequence is 15 residues long. V lost 5 bases and J lost 5; bases outside the gene matches: 10. CDR1 MNHEY and CDR2 SVGEGT come from the germline V gene. The CDR3 reads CASSRAGVDSETQYF. DNA of the CDR3: TGTGCCAGCAGTCGAGCGGGAGTAGATTCGGAGACCCAGTACTTC.

This clonotype was picked up many times. The V call is TRBV9, the J call TRBJ1-3; TRBD1 is a possible D gene (5 bases). There are 16 residues in the CDR3. Trimming removed 1 base at V and 4 bases at J, with 15 bases between. CDR1 and CDR2 from the germline V gene are SGDLS and YYNGEE. The DNA for the CDR3 is TGTGCCAGCAGCGTATCAGTCACAGGCTCAGGAAACACCATATATTTT. This sequence encodes CASSVSVTGSGNTIYF.

The sample holds many counts of this clonotype. V and J are TRBV15 and TRBJ2-7, with TRBD1 matching 11 bases. CDR1 LNHNV and CDR2 YYDKDF come from the germline V gene (reference sequence). The CDR3 sequence is 16 residues long. The V segment lost 3 bases and the J segment 3 bases; nucleotides outside the gene matches: 7. The CDR3 reads CATSRTPGQGVYEQYF. CDR3 in DNA: TGTGCCACCAGCAGGACCCCGGGACAGGGGGTCTACGAGCAGTACTTC.

This clonotype was picked up many times. V usage is TRBV29-1 and J usage is TRBJ2-5; 7 positions agree with TRBD2. Trimming removed 4 bases from V and 4 bases from J; junction bases left unmatched: 0. There are 11 residues in the CDR3. CDR1 is SQVTM, CDR2 ANQGSEA, per germline. This CDR3 is CSVGEGETQYF. CDR3 in DNA: TGCAGCGTTGGGGAGGGAGAGACCCAGTACTTC.

This chain connects TRBV19 to TRBJ2-7; 11 nucleotides line up with TRBD2. The CDR3 has 15 amino acids. CDR1 and CDR2 from the germline V gene are LNHDA and SQIVND (reference sequence). V gave up 3 bases and J gave up 2 bases; unmatched junction bases: 3. The CDR3 is CASSMGTSGAYEQYF. The CDR3 DNA follows: TGTGCCAGTAGTATGGGGACTAGCGGTGCCTACGAGCAGTACTTC.

The chain combines TRBV6-2 or TRBV6-3 with TRBJ2-7, with D perhaps matching TRBD2 (6 bases). Germline V gene data show CDR1 as MNHEY and CDR2 as SVGEGT. The CDR3 length is 12 residues. V shed 7 bases and J shed 3 bases, with 10 bases lying between them. The CDR3 protein is CASNYGGYEQYF. CDR3 coding DNA: TGTGCCAGCAACTACGGGGGCTACGAGCAGTACTTC.

This clonotype was detected ten times or more. This chain links TRBV9 with TRBJ2-7, with a possible D match to TRBD1 (5 bases). Deletions cut 3 bases from V and 4 bases from J, with 8 bases between. CDR1 is SGDLS, CDR2 YYNGEE, per germline. This CDR3 spans 12 amino acids. CDR3 in amino acids: CASSGNRYEQYF. The CDR3 DNA is TGTGCCAGCAGCGGTAACAGGTACGAGCAGTACTTC.

This clonotype was seen repeatedly, ten times or more. This chain links TRBV29-1 with TRBJ2-5; TRBD2 might be the D (6 bases). Germline V CDR1 and CDR2: SQVTM, ANQGSEA. With 5 bases removed from V and 1 base from J, the gap between germline ends came to 11 bases. CDR3 length equals 13 residues. The CDR3 loop reads CSVTRDSQETQYF. CDR3 sequence (DNA): TGCAGCGTTACTAGGGACTCCCAAGAGACCCAGTACTTC.

In this sample, this clonotype turned up many times. The V call is TRBV7-3, the J call TRBJ2-7; 10 bases agree with TRBD2. Germline CDR1 is SGHTA and CDR2 is FQGTGA. The CDR3 totals 14 residues. J was trimmed by 5 bases and V by 4 bases; bases with no gene match: 5. The chain's CDR3 is CASSSSGSLDEQYF. CDR3 nucleotide sequence: TGTGCCAGCAGCTCTAGCGGGAGTTTGGACGAGCAGTACTTC.

The chain couples TRBV27 to TRBJ2-7, with TRBD1 matching 10 bases. V gave up 4 bases and J gave up 7 bases; unmatched junction bases: 7. The CDR3 is 14 amino acids. CDR1 is MNHEY and CDR2 is SMNVEV in the germline V gene (reference sequence). The CDR3 sequence: CASSSGTGAGEQYF. DNA of the CDR3: TGTGCCAGCAGTTCCGGGACAGGGGCCGGAGAGCAGTACTTC.

The rearrangement joins TRBV7-8 to TRBJ2-7; a weak D match, TRBD2 (5 bases). The CDR3 spans 11 residues. The ends were cut back, 7 bases at V and 7 bases at J, with 11 bases in the middle. The germline gives CDR1 SGHVS, CDR2 FQNEAQ. The chain's CDR3 is CASTSSGEQYF. The DNA for the CDR3 is TGTGCCAGCACCTCCTCGGGGGAGCAGTACTTC.

The chain employs TRBV2 and TRBJ1-1; 11 bases match TRBD1. Per germline, CDR1 SNHLY and CDR2 FYNNEI. The CDR3 runs to 14 residues. V was clipped by 7 bases and J by 7 bases; unmatched bases: 8. The CDR3 is CASIRTGGAGEAFF. CDR3 bases: TGTGCCAGCATACGGACAGGGGGCGCGGGTGAAGCTTTCTTT.

The chain recombines TRBV28 with TRBJ1-3, with D maybe TRBD1 (5 bases). The CDR3 contains 14 residues. V was clipped by 3 bases and J by 5 bases, with 11 bases between them. Germline V lookup: CDR1 MDHEN, CDR2 SYDVKM. CDR3 sequence (DNA): TGTGCCAGCAGTTTCCGGGACGGAAGAAACACCATATATTTT. Translation: CASSFRDGRNTIYF.

The chain carries TRBV7-3 and TRBJ2-2; D may be TRBD1 (5 bases). The CDR3 has 17 residues. Germline CDR1 is SGHTA and CDR2 is FQGTGA. V shed 1 base and J shed 0 bases, with 12 bases lying between them. The CDR3 nucleotides read TGTGCCAGCAGCTTAAATTCTAGGGGCTCGAACACCGGGGAGCTGTTTTTT. As protein: CASSLNSRGSNTGELFF.

The CDR3 sequence: CASSRSAGVFEQYF. The CDR3 DNA reads as TGTGCCAGCAGCCGCTCCGCGGGAGTATTCGAGCAGTACTTC. The chain links TRBV6-1 to TRBJ2-7; 7 nucleotides align to TRBD2. The germline CDR1 and CDR2 sequences are MNHNS and SASEGT. The CDR3 totals 14 residues. V dropped 6 bases and J dropped 6; count of bases not matched to a gene: 11.

The chain couples TRBV20-1 to TRBJ1-4; 9 bases align to TRBD1. CDR3 length: 18 amino acids. Germline assignment: CDR1 DFQATT and CDR2 SNEGSKA (reference sequence). Losses at the gene ends were 0 bases for V and 4 bases for J; bases not matched to a gene: 12. CDR3 bases: TGCAGTGCTAGAGACCTCCGACAGGGGGTAGGAGGTAATGAAAAACTGTTTTTT. It specifies CSARDLRQGVGGNEKLFF.

This clonotype was seen more than once but under ten times. This chain joins TRBV19 and TRBJ2-7, with 8 positions matching TRBD1. The CDR3 is 15 amino acids. Per germline, CDR1 LNHDA and CDR2 SQIVND (reference sequence). V was pared by 7 bases and J by 4 bases, with 12 bases of the junction left unmatched. This chain's CDR3 is CASTPGQGLLYEQYF. Here the CDR3 DNA reads TGTGCCAGTACCCCCGGACAGGGCCTACTTTACGAGCAGTACTTC.

This clonotype has more than one count but fewer than ten. No conserved phenylalanine or tryptophan ends this CDR3, so it is likely a read error. V is TRBV7-2 and J is TRBJ1-2; D unresolved. CDR1 is SGHTA, CDR2 FQGNSA, per germline. V dropped 3 bases and J dropped 7 bases, with 9 bases sitting between them. The CDR3 loop spans 12 amino acids. The CDR3 loop reads CASSLLQIGYTL. Here the CDR3 DNA reads TGTGCCAGCAGCTTGCTTCAAATTGGCTACACCCTC.